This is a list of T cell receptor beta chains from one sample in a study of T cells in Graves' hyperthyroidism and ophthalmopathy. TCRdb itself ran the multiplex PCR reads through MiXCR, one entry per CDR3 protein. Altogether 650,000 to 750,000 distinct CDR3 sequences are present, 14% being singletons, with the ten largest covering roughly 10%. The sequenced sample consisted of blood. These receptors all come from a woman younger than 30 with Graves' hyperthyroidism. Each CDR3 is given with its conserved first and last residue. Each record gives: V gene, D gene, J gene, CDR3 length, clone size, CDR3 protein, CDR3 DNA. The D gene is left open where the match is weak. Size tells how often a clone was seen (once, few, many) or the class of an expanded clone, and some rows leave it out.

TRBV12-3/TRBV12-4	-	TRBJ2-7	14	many	CASRSGGYALEQYF	TGTGCCAGCAGATCAGGGGGGTATGCCCTCGAGCAGTACTTC
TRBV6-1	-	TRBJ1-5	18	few	CASSVRELGGQSNQPQHF	TGTGCCAGCAGTGTACGAGAGTTGGGGGGGCAGTCCAATCAGCCCCAGCATTTT
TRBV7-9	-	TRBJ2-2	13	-	CAKNTKGTGELFF	TGTGCCAAGAATACTAAGGGGACCGGGGAGCTGTTTTTT
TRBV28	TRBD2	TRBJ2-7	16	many	CASSSSFTGTSYEQYF	TGTGCCAGCAGTTCCTCCTTTACCGGGACTAGCTACGAGCAGTACTTC
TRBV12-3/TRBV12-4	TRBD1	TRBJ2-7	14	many	CASTRGTGIDEQYF	TGTGCCAGCACCAGGGGGACAGGGATCGACGAGCAGTACTTC
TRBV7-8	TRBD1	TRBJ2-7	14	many	CASSPQGFSYEQYF	TGTGCCAGCAGCCCACAGGGGTTCTCCTACGAGCAGTACTTC
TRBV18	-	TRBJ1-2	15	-	CASSPTDGPDYGYTF	TGTGCCAGCTCACCCACCGATGGGCCCGACTATGGCTACACCTTC
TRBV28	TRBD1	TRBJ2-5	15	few	CASSRPGTGRQTQYF	TGTGCCAGCAGTCGTCCCGGGACAGGGAGGCAGACCCAGTACTTC
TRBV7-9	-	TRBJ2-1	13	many	CASSLKGWDEQFF	TGTGCCAGCAGCCTGAAGGGCTGGGATGAGCAGTTCTTC
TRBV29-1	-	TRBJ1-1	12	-	CSGTRVVTEAFF	TGCAGCGGGACCAGAGTCGTCACTGAAGCTTTCTTT
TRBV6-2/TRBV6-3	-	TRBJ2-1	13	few	CASSSRLVNEQFF	TGTGCCAGCAGCTCGCGACTAGTGAATGAGCAGTTCTTC
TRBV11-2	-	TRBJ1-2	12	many	CASSSWTDGYTF	TGTGCCAGCAGCTCCTGGACGGATGGCTACACCTTC
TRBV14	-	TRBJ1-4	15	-	CASSQDRQLNEKLFF	TGTGCCAGCAGCCAAGATAGGCAGCTAAATGAAAAACTGTTTTTT
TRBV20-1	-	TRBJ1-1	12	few	CSARDNEPEAFF	TGCAGTGCTAGAGATAATGAGCCTGAAGCTTTCTTT
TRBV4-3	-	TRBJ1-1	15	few	CASSQYEGGPTEAFF	TGCGCCAGCAGCCAATATGAGGGGGGCCCCACTGAAGCTTTCTTT
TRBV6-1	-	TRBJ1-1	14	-	CASTPSQGPTEAFF	TGTGCCAGTACCCCCTCACAGGGCCCCACTGAAGCTTTCTTT
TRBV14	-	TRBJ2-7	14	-	CASSQVGQGYEQYF	TGTGCCAGCAGCCAAGTGGGCCAGGGCTACGAGCAGTACTTC
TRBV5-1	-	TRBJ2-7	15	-	CASSLGRGRADEQYF	TGCGCCAGCAGCTTGGGCAGAGGTAGGGCGGACGAGCAGTACTTC
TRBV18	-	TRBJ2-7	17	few	CASSPAGGKLRGYEQYF	TGTGCCAGCTCACCAGCCGGGGGCAAACTAAGAGGCTACGAGCAGTACTTC
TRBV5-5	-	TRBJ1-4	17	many	CASSTHRTDPTNEKLFF	TGTGCCAGCAGCACTCATCGGACGGACCCAACTAATGAAAAACTGTTTTTT
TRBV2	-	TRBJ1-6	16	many	CASSIRPGTYNSPLHF	TGTGCCAGCAGTATTCGACCAGGGACTTATAATTCACCCCTCCACTTT
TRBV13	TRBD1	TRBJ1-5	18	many	CASARVGQGVHGNQPQHF	TGTGCCAGCGCCCGAGTGGGCCAGGGGGTGCATGGCAATCAGCCCCAGCATTTT
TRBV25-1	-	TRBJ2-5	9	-	CASGDVQYF	TGTGCCAGCGGGGATGTCCAGTACTTC
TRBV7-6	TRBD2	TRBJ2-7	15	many	CASSPTAGVDYEQYF	TGTGCCAGCAGCCCCACGGCGGGGGTTGACTACGAGCAGTACTTC
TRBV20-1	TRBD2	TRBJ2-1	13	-	CSALLAGYNEQFF	TGCAGTGCGTTACTAGCGGGATACAATGAGCAGTTCTTC
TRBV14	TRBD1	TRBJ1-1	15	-	CASSQEHRGNTEAFF	TGTGCCAGCAGCCAGGAACACAGGGGGAACACTGAAGCTTTCTTT